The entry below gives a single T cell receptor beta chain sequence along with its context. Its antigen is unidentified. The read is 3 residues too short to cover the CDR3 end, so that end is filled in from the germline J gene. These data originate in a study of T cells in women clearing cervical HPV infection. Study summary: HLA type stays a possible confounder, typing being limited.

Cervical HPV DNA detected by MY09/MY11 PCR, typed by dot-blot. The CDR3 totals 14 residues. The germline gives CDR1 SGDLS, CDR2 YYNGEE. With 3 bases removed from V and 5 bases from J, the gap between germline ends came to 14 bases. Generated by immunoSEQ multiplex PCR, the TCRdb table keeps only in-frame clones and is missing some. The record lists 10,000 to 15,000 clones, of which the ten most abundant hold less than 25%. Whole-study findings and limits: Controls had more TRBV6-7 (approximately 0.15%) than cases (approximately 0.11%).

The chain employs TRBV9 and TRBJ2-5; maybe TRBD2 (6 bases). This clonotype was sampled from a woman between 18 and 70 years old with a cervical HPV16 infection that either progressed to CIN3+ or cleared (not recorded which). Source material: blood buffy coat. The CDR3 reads CASSAGVIAETQYF. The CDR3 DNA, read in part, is TGTGCCAGCAGCGCGGGGGTCATAGCGGAGACC.